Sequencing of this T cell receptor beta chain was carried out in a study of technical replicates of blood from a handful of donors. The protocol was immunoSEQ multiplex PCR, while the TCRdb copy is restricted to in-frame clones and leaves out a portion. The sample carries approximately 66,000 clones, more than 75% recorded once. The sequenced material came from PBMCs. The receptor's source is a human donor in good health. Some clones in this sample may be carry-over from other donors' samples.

The CDR3 nucleotides are TGTGCCAGCAGTAGGATACAGGGGTCTAATTCACCCCTCCACTTT. It translates to CASSRIQGSNSPLHF. The rearrangement joins TRBV6-5 to TRBJ1-6; 7 bases align to TRBD1. Germline V CDR1 and CDR2: MNHEY, SVGAGI. The CDR3 has 15 residues. Trimming at V came to 5 bases and at J to 6 bases, leaving 7 bases not matched to a gene.